This T cell receptor beta chain was sequenced during a study of cytomegalovirus exposure and HLA in healthy donors. The study ran its PCR with 60 Vbeta and 13 Jbeta primers. The method was immunoSEQ multiplex PCR; TCRdb's version includes in-frame clones alone and lacks a portion of them. Among around 130,000 clones listed, 80% to 85% were seen once. With V trimmed by 2 bases and J by 5 bases, 9 bases remained unmatched. The germline V gene has CDR1 SNHLY and CDR2 FYNNEI. This CDR3 spans 17 amino acids. The source of this sequence is a man in his late teens or twenties in good health and CMV-seronegative. The chain uses TRBV2 and TRBJ2-2, with 9 nucleotides matching TRBD2. Sequencing input: PBMCs. The CDR3 sequence is CASSEHDSSGVTGELFF. The CDR3 DNA sequence: TGTGCCAGCAGTGAACATGATTCTAGCGGGGTGACCGGGGAGCTGTTTTTT.